A single T cell receptor (beta chain) is shown here with its context. The data originate from a study of blood T cell repertoires in COVID-19. Everyone who took part was roughly 18 to 89 years old, and they came from 20 to 25 US areas. Self-reported history from a screening survey and questionnaire set each donor's cohort. Contact with a PCR-confirmed or clinician-diagnosed COVID-19 case occurred within 2 weeks of entry. The protocol was immunoSEQ multiplex PCR, while the TCRdb copy is restricted to in-frame clones and leaves out a portion. The data contain a few hundred thousand clones, 70% to 90% of them seen just once; the ten biggest clones take up roughly 1.4%. V gave up 6 bases and J gave up 3 bases; unmatched junction bases: 15. Per germline, CDR1 KGHSH and CDR2 LQKENI. This CDR3 region has 17 residues.

Sequencing used PBMCs or T cells enriched from blood (not recorded which). This clonotype was sampled from a woman aged 18-35 years who had been exposed to COVID-19. The gene calls are TRBV18 and TRBJ2-7; TRBD2 matches at 9 bases. CDR3 in DNA: TGTGCCAGCTCCCCGGACCAGGCTAGCGGGGACAACTACGAGCAGTACTTC. Translation: CASSPDQASGDNYEQYF.